A single sample is the source of the 15 T cell receptor beta chains below, sequenced in a study of T cell changes during pregnancy in multiple sclerosis. Measured with immunoSEQ multiplex PCR; TCRdb has only the in-frame clones, and not every one. The repertoire holds about 36,000 clones, with 91% as singletons. Sequencing used CD4+ T cells from peripheral blood mononuclear cells, obtained in the second trimester of pregnancy. These receptors were collected from a female donor in good health, enrolled as a control in a pregnancy study.

The J gene is TRBJ1-2, the V gene TRBV7-2; perhaps TRBD1 as D (5 bases). The CDR3 runs to 14 residues. CDR1 and CDR2 from the germline V gene are SGHTA and FQGNSA. Trimming removed 2 bases at V and 3 bases at J, with 10 bases between. The CDR3 spells CASSLQGYDYGYTF. The DNA for the CDR3 is TGTGCCAGCAGCTTACAGGGTTATGACTATGGCTACACCTTC.

This chain connects TRBV5-4 to TRBJ2-1, with 8 bases that match TRBD1. Trimming took 0 bases from V and 3 from J; bases not matched to a gene: 5. CDR3 length: 16 amino acids. The germline gives CDR1 SGHNT, CDR2 YYREEE (reference sequence). The chain's CDR3 is CASSLGAGGSYNEQFF. DNA of the CDR3: TGTGCCAGCAGCTTGGGGGCAGGGGGCAGCTACAATGAGCAGTTCTTC.

The chain joins TRBV28 to TRBJ1-4; D might be TRBD1 (5 bases). CDR1 and CDR2 (germline): MDHEN, SYDVKM. Trimming removed 5 bases from V and 5 bases from J, with 9 bases in between. The CDR3 length is 13 residues. As DNA, the CDR3 is TGTGCCAGCAGTAAGGGGATGAATGAAAAACTGTTTTTT. It yields the protein CASSKGMNEKLFF.

This chain links TRBV29-1 with TRBJ2-5, with 13 bases fitting TRBD2. With V trimmed by 6 bases and J by 4 bases, 11 bases remained unmatched. This CDR3 is built from 16 residues. Germline V gene data show CDR1 as SQVTM and CDR2 as ANQGSEA. As DNA, the CDR3 is TGCAGCGTGTCCCGGACTAGCGGGGGAGTGTCAGAGACCCAGTACTTC. Amino acids: CSVSRTSGGVSETQYF.

The rearrangement uses TRBV19 and TRBJ1-3; possibly TRBD1 for D (6 bases). Trimming stripped 2 bases from V and 3 bases from J, with 8 bases between. The CDR3 has 14 residues. The germline V gene encodes CDR1 LNHDA and CDR2 SQIVND (reference sequence). The CDR3 region is CASSIQGYGNTIYF. CDR3 DNA sequence: TGTGCCAGTAGTATACAGGGGTATGGAAACACCATATATTTT.

J is TRBJ1-4 and V is TRBV28; perhaps TRBD1 as D (6 bases). This CDR3 spans 15 amino acids. The V end was cut by 7 bases, the J end by 8 bases, with 20 bases between. Germline V gene lookup returns CDR1 MDHEN and CDR2 SYDVKM. CDR3 region: CASTSTQGLGEKLFF. As DNA, the CDR3 is TGTGCCAGCACCTCAACCCAGGGGCTCGGGGAAAAACTGTTTTTT.

This clone was seen a few times. The V and J genes are TRBV5-1 and TRBJ2-1; D perhaps matches TRBD2 (6 bases). The V end lost 4 bases, the J end lost 8 bases, and 19 bases lay between the germline ends. This CDR3 has 15 residues. The germline V gene has CDR1 SGHRS and CDR2 YFSETQ. The CDR3 reads CASSRDGSGGDEQFF. The CDR3 DNA reads TGCGCCAGCAGCAGGGACGGGAGTGGTGGAGATGAGCAGTTCTTC.

The V and J genes are TRBV6-5 and TRBJ2-2; tentative D call: TRBD1 (6 bases). CDR1 and CDR2 from the germline V gene are MNHEY and SVGAGI. The CDR3 contains 15 residues. The germline V and J ends were trimmed by 7 bases and 6 bases, with 18 bases remaining between them. The CDR3 nucleotides are TGTGCCAGCACCAGGAGAGGGGGTGGGTCCGGGGAGCTGTTTTTT. This codes for CASTRRGGGSGELFF.

Comment on this clone: At one boundary the junction diverges from the germline segment, which might be a read error. The genes are TRBV29-1 and TRBJ2-5; 8 nucleotides line up with TRBD2. The CDR3 covers 13 residues. Germline loops: CDR1 SQVTM, CDR2 ANQGSEA. CDR3 region: CSVVASGQVTQYF. In DNA form, the CDR3 reads TGCAGCGTTGTGGCTAGCGGGCAAGTGACCCAGTACTTC.

The chain combines TRBV6-5 with TRBJ2-7; 9 positions agree with TRBD1. The V gene's germline CDR1 is MNHEY and CDR2 SVGAGI. The CDR3 runs to 14 residues. V lost 0 bases, J lost 4 bases, and 1 base stayed unmatched. The CDR3 DNA is TGTGCCAGCAGTTACTCGGGACAGGGTTACGAGCAGTACTTC. It translates to CASSYSGQGYEQYF.

The V gene is TRBV30, the J gene TRBJ1-2; D may be TRBD1 (5 bases). This CDR3 is 12 amino acids long. The V gene lost 4 bases and the J gene lost 5 bases, with 11 bases spanning the gap. Germline CDR1 GTSNPN, CDR2 SVGIG (reference sequence). The CDR3 loop is CAWNRGEYGYTF. The CDR3 DNA follows: TGTGCCTGGAATCGGGGGGAGTATGGCTACACCTTC.

The chain combines TRBV7-9 with TRBJ1-2, with 7 bases lining up with TRBD1. This CDR3 has 14 amino acids. Looked up from germline, CDR1 is SEHNR and CDR2 is FQNEAQ (reference sequence). V was pared by 4 bases and J by 3 bases, with 5 bases of the junction left unmatched. The CDR3 DNA sequence: TGTGCCAGCAGCTCTCCGGGACAGTACTATGGCTACACCTTC. It specifies CASSSPGQYYGYTF.

The chain has TRBV27 and TRBJ2-5, with 9 bases that match TRBD1. With V trimmed by 5 bases and J by 5 bases, 9 bases remained unmatched. Germline V gene data show CDR1 as MNHEY and CDR2 as SMNVEV (reference sequence). This CDR3 spans 15 amino acids. Here the CDR3 reads CASSAPGQGIETQYF. CDR3 DNA sequence: TGTGCCAGCAGTGCTCCGGGACAGGGAATCGAGACCCAGTACTTC.

This sequence joins TRBV5-1 and TRBJ2-7, with D tentatively TRBD2 (6 bases). CDR1 and CDR2 (germline): SGHRS, YFSETQ. The V and J ends lost 4 bases and 0 bases respectively, with 14 bases between them. The CDR3 has 15 amino acids. The CDR3 DNA reads TGCGCCAGCAGCATTGGGGAGGAAGTCTCCTACGAGCAGTACTTC. It is translated as CASSIGEEVSYEQYF.

The gene calls are TRBV5-4 and TRBJ2-7, with 7 bases that match TRBD1. The CDR3 extends over 14 amino acids. The ends lost 9 bases at V and 0 bases at J; junction bases unmatched: 9. Germline-derived CDR1 and CDR2 are SGHNT and YYREEE (reference sequence). The CDR3 here is CATMLTGSSYEQYF. The CDR3 coding sequence is TGTGCCACTATGTTGACAGGGAGCTCCTACGAGCAGTACTTC.